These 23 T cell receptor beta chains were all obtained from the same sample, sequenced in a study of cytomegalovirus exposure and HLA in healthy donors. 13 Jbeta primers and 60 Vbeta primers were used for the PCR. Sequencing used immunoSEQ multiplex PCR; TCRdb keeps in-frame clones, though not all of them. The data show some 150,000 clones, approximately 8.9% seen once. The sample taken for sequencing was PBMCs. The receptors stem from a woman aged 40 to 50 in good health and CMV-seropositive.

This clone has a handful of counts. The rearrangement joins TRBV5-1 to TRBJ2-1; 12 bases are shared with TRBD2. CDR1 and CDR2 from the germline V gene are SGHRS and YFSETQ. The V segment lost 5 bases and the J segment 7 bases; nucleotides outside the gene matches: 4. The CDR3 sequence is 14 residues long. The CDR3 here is CASSWTSGANEQFF. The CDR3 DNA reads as TGCGCCAGCAGTTGGACTAGCGGGGCGAATGAGCAGTTCTTC.

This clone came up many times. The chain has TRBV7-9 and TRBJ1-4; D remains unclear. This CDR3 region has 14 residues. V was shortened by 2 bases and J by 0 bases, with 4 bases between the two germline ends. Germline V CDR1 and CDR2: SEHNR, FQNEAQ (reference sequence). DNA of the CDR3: TGTGCCAGCAGCTTATCATCAACTAATGAAAAACTGTTTTTT. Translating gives CASSLSSTNEKLFF.

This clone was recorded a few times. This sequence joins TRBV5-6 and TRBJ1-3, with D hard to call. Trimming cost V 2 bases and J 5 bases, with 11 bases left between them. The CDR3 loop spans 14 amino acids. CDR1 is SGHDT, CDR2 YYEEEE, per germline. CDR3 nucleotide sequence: TGTGCCAGCAGCTTTACGGCGGGTAGAAACACCATATATTTT. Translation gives CASSFTAGRNTIYF.

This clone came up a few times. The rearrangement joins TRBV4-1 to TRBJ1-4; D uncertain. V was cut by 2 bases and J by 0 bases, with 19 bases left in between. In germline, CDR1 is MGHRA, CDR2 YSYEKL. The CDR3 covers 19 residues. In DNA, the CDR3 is TGCGCCAGCAGCCAATCGCCCCGAGTAGAGGTGGCAACTAATGAAAAACTGTTTTTT. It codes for CASSQSPRVEVATNEKLFF.

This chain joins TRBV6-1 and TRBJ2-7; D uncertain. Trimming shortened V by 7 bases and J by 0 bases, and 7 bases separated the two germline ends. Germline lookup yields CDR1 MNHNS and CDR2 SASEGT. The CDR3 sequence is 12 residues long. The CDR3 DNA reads TGTGCCAGCAATCACATCTCCTACGAGCAGTACTTC. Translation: CASNHISYEQYF.

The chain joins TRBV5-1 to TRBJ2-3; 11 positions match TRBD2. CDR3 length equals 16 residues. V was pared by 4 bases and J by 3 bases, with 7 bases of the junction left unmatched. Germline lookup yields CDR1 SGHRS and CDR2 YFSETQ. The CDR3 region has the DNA TGCGCCAGCAGCGCCGCGGCTAGCGGGGGGACAGATACGCAGTATTTT. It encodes CASSAAASGGTDTQYF.

This CDR3 is CASSLGTGAGNEQFF. The DNA of the CDR3 is TGTGCCAGCTCACTGGGGACAGGGGCTGGCAATGAGCAGTTCTTC. This chain connects TRBV18 to TRBJ2-1, with 10 positions matching TRBD1. Trimming took 4 bases from V and 6 from J; bases not matched to a gene: 6. This CDR3 is 15 amino acids long. Germline lookup yields CDR1 KGHSH and CDR2 LQKENI.

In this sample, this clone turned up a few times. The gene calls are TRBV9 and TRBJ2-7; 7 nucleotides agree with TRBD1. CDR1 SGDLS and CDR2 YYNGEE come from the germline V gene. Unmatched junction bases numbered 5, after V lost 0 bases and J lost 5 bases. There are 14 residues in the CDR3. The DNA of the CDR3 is TGTGCCAGCAGCGTAGGGACAGGTCCCCACGAGCAGTACTTC. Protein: CASSVGTGPHEQYF.

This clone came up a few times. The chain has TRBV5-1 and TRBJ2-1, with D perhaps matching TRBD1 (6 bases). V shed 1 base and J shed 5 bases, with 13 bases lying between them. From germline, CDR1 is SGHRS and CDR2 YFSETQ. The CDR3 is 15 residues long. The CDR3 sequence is CASSLTTGANNEQFF. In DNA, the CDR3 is TGCGCCAGCAGCTTGACGACAGGAGCTAACAATGAGCAGTTCTTC. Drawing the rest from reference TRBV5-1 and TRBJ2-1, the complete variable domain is KAGVTQTPRYLIKTRGQQVTLSCSPISGHRSVSWYQQTPGQGLQFLFEYFSETQRNKGNFPGRFSGRQFSNSRSEMNVSTLELGDSALYLCASSLTTGANNEQFFGPGTRLTVL.

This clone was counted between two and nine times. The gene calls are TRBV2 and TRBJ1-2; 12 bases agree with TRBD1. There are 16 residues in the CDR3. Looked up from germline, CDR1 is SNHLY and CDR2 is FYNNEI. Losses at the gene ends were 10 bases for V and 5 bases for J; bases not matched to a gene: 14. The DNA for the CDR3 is TGTGCCACGGCGCGGGACAGGGGGCTAATTGGGTATGGCTACACCTTC. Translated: CATARDRGLIGYGYTF. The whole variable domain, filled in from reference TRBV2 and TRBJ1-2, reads EPEVTQTPSHQVTQMGQEVILRCVPISNHLYFYWYRQILGQKVEFLVSFYNNEISEKSEIFDDQFSVERPDGSNFTLKIRSTKLEDSAMYFCATARDRGLIGYGYTFGSGTRLTVV.

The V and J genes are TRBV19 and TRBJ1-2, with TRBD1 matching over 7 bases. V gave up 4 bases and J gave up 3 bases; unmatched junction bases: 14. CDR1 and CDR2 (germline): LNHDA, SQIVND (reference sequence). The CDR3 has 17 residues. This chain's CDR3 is CASSTLWRQGGHYGYTF. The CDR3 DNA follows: TGTGCCAGTAGTACCCTGTGGAGACAGGGAGGTCACTATGGCTACACCTTC.

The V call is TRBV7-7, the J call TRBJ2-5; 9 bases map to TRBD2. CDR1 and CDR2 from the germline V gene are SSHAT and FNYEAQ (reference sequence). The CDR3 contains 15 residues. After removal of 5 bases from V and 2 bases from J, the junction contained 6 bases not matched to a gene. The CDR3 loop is CASSPNSGGQETQYF. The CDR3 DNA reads TGTGCCAGCAGCCCTAATAGCGGGGGACAAGAGACCCAGTACTTC.

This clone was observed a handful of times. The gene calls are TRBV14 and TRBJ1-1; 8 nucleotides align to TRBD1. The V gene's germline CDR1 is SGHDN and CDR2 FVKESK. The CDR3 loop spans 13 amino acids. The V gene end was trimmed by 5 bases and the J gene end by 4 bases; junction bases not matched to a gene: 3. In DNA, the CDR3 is TGTGCCAGCAGCTTTACAGGGGGCACTGAAGCTTTCTTT. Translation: CASSFTGGTEAFF.

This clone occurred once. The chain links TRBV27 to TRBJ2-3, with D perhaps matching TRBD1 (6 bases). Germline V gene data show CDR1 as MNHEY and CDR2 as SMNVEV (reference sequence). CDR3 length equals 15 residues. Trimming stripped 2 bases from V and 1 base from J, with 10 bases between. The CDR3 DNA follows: TGTGCCAGCAGTTTAGAGGGGGTACGCACAGATACGCAGTATTTT. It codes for CASSLEGVRTDTQYF.

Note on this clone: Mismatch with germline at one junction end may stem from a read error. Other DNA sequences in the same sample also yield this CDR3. The chain's CDR3 is CASSETTLNSPLHF. CDR3 nucleotide sequence: TGTGCCAGCAGTGAGACGACTTTAAATTCCCCCCTCCACTTT. J is TRBJ1-6 and V is TRBV6-1; no firm D call. The CDR3 consists of 14 residues. Germline V CDR1 and CDR2: MNHNS, SASEGT.

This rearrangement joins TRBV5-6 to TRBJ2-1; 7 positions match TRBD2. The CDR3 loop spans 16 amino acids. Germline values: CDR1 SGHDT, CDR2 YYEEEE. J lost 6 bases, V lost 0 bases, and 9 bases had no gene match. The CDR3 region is CASSLAKRDGANEQFF. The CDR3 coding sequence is TGTGCCAGCAGCTTGGCAAAGCGGGACGGGGCCAATGAGCAGTTCTTC.

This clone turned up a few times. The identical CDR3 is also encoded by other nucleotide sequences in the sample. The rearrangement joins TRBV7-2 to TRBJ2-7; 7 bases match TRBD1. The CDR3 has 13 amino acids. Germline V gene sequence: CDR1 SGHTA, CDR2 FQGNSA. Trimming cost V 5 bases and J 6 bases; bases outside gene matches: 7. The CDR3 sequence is CASSPDRVGEQYF. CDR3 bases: TGTGCCAGCAGCCCCGACAGGGTGGGCGAGCAGTACTTC.

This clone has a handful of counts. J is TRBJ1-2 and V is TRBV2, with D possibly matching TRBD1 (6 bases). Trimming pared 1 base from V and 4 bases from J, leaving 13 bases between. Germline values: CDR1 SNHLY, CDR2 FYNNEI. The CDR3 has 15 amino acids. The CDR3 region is CASSEDPRGRYGYTF. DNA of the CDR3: TGTGCCAGCAGTGAAGATCCCAGGGGACGCTATGGCTACACCTTC.

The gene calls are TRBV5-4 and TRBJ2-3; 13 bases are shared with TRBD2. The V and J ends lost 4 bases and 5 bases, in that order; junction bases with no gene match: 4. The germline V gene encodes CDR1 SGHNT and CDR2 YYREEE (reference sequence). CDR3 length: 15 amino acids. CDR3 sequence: CASSRLAGGGDTQYF. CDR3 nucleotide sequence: TGTGCCAGCAGCAGACTAGCGGGGGGAGGAGATACGCAGTATTTT. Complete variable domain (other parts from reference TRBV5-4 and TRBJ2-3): ETGVTQSPTHLIKTRGQQVTLRCSSQSGHNTVSWYQQALGQGPQFIFQYYREEENGRGNFPPRFSGLQFPNYSSELNVNALELDDSALYLCASSRLAGGGDTQYFGPGTRLTVL.

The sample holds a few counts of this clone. CDR3 residues: CASSQRRDSSNIQYF. CDR3 bases: TGTGCCAGCAGTCAGCGTAGAGACAGCTCAAACATTCAGTACTTC. The chain carries TRBV27 and TRBJ2-4; maybe TRBD1 (5 bases). V was trimmed by 5 bases and J by 6 bases, leaving 17 bases between them. The CDR3 sequence is 15 residues long. CDR1 is MNHEY and CDR2 is SMNVEV in the germline V gene (reference sequence).

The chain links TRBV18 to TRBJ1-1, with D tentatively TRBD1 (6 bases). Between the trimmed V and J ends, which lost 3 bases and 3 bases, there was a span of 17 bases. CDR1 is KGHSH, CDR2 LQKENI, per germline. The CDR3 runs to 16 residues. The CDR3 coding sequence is TGTGCCAGCTCACCGCTTAGTAAGGGGGAATACACTGAAGCTTTCTTT. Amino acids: CASSPLSKGEYTEAFF.

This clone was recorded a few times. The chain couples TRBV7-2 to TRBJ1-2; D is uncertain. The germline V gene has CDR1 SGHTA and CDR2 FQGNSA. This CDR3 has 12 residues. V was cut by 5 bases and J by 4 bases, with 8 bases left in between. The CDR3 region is CASSAALYGYTF. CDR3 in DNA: TGTGCCAGCAGCGCCGCGCTCTATGGCTACACCTTC.

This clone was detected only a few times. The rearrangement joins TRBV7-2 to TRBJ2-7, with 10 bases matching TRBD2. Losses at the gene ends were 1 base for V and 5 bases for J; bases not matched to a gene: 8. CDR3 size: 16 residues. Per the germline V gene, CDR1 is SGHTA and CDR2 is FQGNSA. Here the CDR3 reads CASSLGIGTSVNEQYF. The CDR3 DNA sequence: TGTGCCAGCAGCTTAGGAATCGGGACTAGCGTCAACGAGCAGTACTTC. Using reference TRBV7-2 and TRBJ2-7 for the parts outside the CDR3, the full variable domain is GAGVSQSPSNKVTEKGKDVELRCDPISGHTALYWYRQSLGQGLEFLIYFQGNSAPDKSGLPSDRFSAERTGGSVSTLTIQRTQQEDSAVYLCASSLGIGTSVNEQYFGPGTRLTVT.